The source of this TCR beta chain is a study of T cell responses to AZD1222 COVID-19 vaccine. Study observations and caveats: Across spike, vaccine-associated CD4 TCRs were found, dominant at 160-218 and 743-854. Only 6 or 7 people who got AZD1222 tested seropositive at baseline. Increased Spike-specific TCR breadth and depth were observed after two AZD1222 doses.

As for this clone: Its specificity is not known.

V was shortened by 1 base and J by 0 bases, with 9 bases between the two germline ends. The germline V gene has CDR1 KGHSH and CDR2 LQKENI. The CDR3 loop spans 15 amino acids. The method was immunoSEQ multiplex PCR; TCRdb's version includes in-frame clones alone and lacks a portion of them. The sample has some 99,000 clones; 70% to 90% are singletons. This clonotype was sampled from an adult in good health. This rearrangement joins TRBV18 to TRBJ1-1; D not resolved. The specimen comprised peripheral blood, sampled on day 0 of AZD1222 vaccination. CDR3 DNA: TGTGCCAGCTCACCACTTGGGCAACTGAACACTGAAGCTTTCTTT. This translates into CASSPLGQLNTEAFF.